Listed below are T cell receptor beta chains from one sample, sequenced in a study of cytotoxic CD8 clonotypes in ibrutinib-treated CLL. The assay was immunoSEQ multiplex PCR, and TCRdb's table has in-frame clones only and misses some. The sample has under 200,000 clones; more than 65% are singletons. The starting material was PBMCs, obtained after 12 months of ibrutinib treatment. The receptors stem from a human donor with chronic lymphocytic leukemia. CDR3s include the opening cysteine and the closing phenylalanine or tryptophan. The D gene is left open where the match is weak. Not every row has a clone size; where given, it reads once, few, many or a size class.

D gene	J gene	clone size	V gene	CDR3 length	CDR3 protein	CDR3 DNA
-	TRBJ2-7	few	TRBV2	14	CASREGRSYYEQYF	TGTGCCAGCAGGGAGGGGCGTTCCTACTACGAGCAGTACTTC
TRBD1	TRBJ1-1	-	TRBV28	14	CASSLAGGTTEAFF	TGTGCCAGCAGTTTGGCAGGGGGGACCACTGAAGCTTTCTTT
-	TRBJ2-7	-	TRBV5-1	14	CASSSGGSDYEQYF	TGCGCCAGCAGCTCTGGGGGGAGCGACTACGAGCAGTACTTC
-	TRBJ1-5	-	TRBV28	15	CASRAQGLGNQPQHF	TGTGCCAGCAGAGCGCAGGGCTTAGGAAATCAGCCCCAGCATTTT
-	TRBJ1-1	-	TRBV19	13	CASSNRLPDEAFF	TGTGCCAGTAGTAACCGACTACCAGATGAAGCTTTCTTT
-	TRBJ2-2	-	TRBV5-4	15	CASSLVGVNTGELFF	TGTGCCAGCAGCTTGGTCGGGGTGAACACCGGGGAGCTGTTTTTT
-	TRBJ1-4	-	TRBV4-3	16	CASSQAGGRTNEKLFF	TGCGCCAGCAGCCAAGCTGGAGGTCGCACTAATGAAAAACTGTTTTTT
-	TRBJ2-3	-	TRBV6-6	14	CASIRDRLTDTQYF	TGTGCCAGCATCCGGGATAGGCTCACAGATACGCAGTATTTT
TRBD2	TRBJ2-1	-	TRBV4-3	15	CASSQEGTSRNEQFF	TGCGCCAGCAGCCAAGAGGGGACTAGCCGAAATGAGCAGTTCTTC
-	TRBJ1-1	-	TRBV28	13	CASSSPGRTEAFF	TGTGCCAGCAGTTCCCCGGGCCGGACTGAAGCTTTCTTT
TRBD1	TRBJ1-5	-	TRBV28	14	CASSAGGVDQPQHF	TGTGCCAGCAGCGCAGGGGGGGTGGATCAGCCCCAGCATTTT
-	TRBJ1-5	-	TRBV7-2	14	CASSSEYSNQPQHF	TGTGCCAGCAGCTCAGAGTATAGCAATCAGCCCCAGCATTTT
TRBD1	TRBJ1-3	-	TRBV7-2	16	CASSKGRQGSGNTIYF	TGTGCCAGCAGTAAGGGGAGACAGGGCTCTGGAAACACCATATATTTT
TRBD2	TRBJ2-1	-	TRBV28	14	CASRSGGSYNEQFF	TGTGCCAGCAGGTCGGGGGGCTCCTACAATGAGCAGTTCTTC
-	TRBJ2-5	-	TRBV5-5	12	CASSLGLGDQYF	TGTGCCAGCAGCTTGGGTCTGGGGGACCAGTACTTC
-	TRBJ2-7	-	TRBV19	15	CATSPGWGSSYEQYF	TGTGCCACCTCCCCAGGTTGGGGGAGCTCCTACGAGCAGTACTTC
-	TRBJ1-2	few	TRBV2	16	CASSLSYSGANYGYTF	TGTGCCAGCAGTCTAAGTTACAGCGGAGCTAACTATGGCTACACCTTC
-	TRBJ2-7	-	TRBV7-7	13	CASSLGEYHEQYF	TGTGCTAGCAGCTTAGGGGAATACCACGAGCAGTACTTC
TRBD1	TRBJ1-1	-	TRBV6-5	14	CASRNMQGVTEAFF	TGTGCCAGCAGAAATATGCAGGGGGTCACTGAAGCTTTCTTT
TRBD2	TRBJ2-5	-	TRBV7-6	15	CASSLGTSGTETQYF	TGTGCCAGCAGCTTAGGGACTAGCGGGACAGAGACCCAGTACTTC
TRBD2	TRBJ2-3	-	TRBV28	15	CASMGGAFGTDTQYF	TGTGCCAGCATGGGAGGGGCGTTCGGTACAGATACGCAGTATTTT
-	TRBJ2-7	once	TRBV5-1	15	CASSARAGFQYEQYF	TGCGCCAGCAGCGCCCGGGCCGGGTTCCAGTACGAGCAGTACTTC
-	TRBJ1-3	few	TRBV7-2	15	CASSPGGAPGNTIYF	TGTGCCAGCAGCCCCGGAGGAGCTCCTGGAAACACCATATATTTT
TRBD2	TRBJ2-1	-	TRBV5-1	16	CASSLGTSGRSSEQFF	TGCGCCAGCAGCTTGGGGACTAGCGGGAGATCCAGTGAGCAGTTCTTC
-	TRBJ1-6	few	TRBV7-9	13	CASSSMMNSPLHF	TGTGCCAGCAGCTCGATGATGAATTCACCCCTCCACTTT
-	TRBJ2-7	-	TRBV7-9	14	CASSFGERTYEQYF	TGTGCCAGCAGCTTCGGCGAGAGAACCTACGAGCAGTACTTC
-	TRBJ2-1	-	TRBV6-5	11	CASSRTGEQFF	TGTGCCAGCAGTAGAACGGGGGAGCAGTTCTTC
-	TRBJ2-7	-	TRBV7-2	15	CASSAQGGSVYEQYF	TGTGCCAGCAGCGCACAGGGTGGTTCGGTATACGAGCAGTACTTC
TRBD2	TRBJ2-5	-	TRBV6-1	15	CASSEASGGRETQYF	TGTGCCAGCAGTGAAGCTTCGGGGGGACGGGAGACCCAGTACTTC
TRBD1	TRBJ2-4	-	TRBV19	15	CASSIARDRGNIQYF	TGTGCCAGTAGTATTGCCCGGGACAGGGGGAACATTCAGTACTTC
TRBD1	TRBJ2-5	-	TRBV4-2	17	CASSQEGTGAPQETQYF	TGTGCCAGCAGCCAAGAAGGGACAGGCGCGCCCCAAGAGACCCAGTACTTC
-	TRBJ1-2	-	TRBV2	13	CASIPEGNYGYTF	TGTGCCAGCATTCCCGAGGGGAACTATGGCTACACCTTC
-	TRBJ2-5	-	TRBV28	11	CASRLYETQYF	TGTGCCAGCAGATTGTATGAGACCCAGTACTTC
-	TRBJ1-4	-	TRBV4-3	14	CASSQVRLFEKLFF	TGCGCCAGCAGCCAAGTACGACTATTTGAAAAACTGTTTTTT
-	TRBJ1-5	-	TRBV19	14	CASADSYSNQPQHF	TGTGCCAGCGCCGACAGCTATAGCAATCAGCCCCAGCATTTT
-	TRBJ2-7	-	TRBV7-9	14	CASSFGRFSYEQYF	TGTGCCAGCAGCTTCGGCCGGTTCTCCTACGAGCAGTACTTC
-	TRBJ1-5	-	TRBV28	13	CASSWGLGQPQHF	TGTGCCAGCAGCTGGGGACTCGGTCAGCCCCAGCATTTT
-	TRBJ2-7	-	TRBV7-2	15	CASSARGPPTKEQYF	TGTGCCAGCAGCGCCCGTGGCCCACCTACTAAGGAGCAGTACTTC
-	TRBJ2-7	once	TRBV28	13	CASSLGLADEQYF	TGTGCCAGCAGTTTAGGGCTAGCCGACGAGCAGTACTTC
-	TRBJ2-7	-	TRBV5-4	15	CASNLLGKISGEQYF	TGTGCCAGCAACCTCCTTGGAAAAATAAGTGGCGAGCAGTACTTC
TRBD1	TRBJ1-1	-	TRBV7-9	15	CASSFGRTGVTEAFF	TGTGCCAGCAGCTTCGGTCGGACAGGGGTCACTGAAGCTTTCTTT